The sequence of this T cell receptor (beta chain) was determined in a study of T cell responses to AZD1222 COVID-19 vaccine. Study results and limitations: AZD1222 recipients seropositive at baseline numbered only six.

For this clone: Its specificity is unknown.

Some clones are missing from TCRdb's copy, which holds only in-frame ones; the method was immunoSEQ multiplex PCR. The table lists about 73,000 clones, approximately 92% of them singletons. The CDR3 loop spans 13 amino acids. Trimming left V 2 bases short and J 6 bases short, with 11 bases between. Germline values: CDR1 SEHNR, CDR2 FQNEAQ (reference sequence). The source was peripheral blood, collected 28 days after the second AZD1222 dose. This clonotype originated in an adult who received the AZD1222 COVID-19 vaccine. This chain links TRBV7-9 with TRBJ2-7, with no clear D. The CDR3 sequence: CASSLSQVPEQYF. Written as DNA, the CDR3 is TGTGCCAGCAGCTTATCGCAGGTGCCCGAGCAGTACTTC.